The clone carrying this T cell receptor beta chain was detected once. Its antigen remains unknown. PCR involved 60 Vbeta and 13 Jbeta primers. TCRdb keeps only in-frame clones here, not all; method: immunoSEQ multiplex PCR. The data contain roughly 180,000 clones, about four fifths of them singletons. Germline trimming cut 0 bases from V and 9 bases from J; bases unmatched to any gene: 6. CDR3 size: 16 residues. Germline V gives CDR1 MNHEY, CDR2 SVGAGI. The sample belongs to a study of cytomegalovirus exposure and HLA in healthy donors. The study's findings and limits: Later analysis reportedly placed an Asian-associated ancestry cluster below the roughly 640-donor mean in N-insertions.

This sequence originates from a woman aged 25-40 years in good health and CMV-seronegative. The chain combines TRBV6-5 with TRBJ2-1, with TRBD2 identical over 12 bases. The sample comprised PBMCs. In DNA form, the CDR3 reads TGTGCCAGCAGTTACTCCCTAGCGGGGGGGCAGGGTGAGCAGTTCTTC. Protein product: CASSYSLAGGQGEQFF.